Sequencing of this T cell receptor beta chain was carried out in a study of blood T cell repertoires in COVID-19. This CDR3 spans 16 amino acids. Trimming removed 1 base from V and 3 bases from J; junction bases left unmatched: 5. CDR1 is SGDLS, CDR2 YYNGEE, per germline. Produced via immunoSEQ multiplex PCR; TCRdb's table is partial and in-frame only. The sample has hundreds of thousands of clones; 90% are singletons. The genes are TRBV9 and TRBJ2-3; 10 bases fit TRBD2. Material: PBMCs or T cells enriched from blood (not recorded which). The sequence came from a woman aged 18-29 years with acute COVID-19. CDR3 loop: CASSVWTSGDTDTQYF. For the CDR3, the DNA is TGTGCCAGCAGCGTATGGACTAGCGGAGATACAGATACGCAGTATTTT.